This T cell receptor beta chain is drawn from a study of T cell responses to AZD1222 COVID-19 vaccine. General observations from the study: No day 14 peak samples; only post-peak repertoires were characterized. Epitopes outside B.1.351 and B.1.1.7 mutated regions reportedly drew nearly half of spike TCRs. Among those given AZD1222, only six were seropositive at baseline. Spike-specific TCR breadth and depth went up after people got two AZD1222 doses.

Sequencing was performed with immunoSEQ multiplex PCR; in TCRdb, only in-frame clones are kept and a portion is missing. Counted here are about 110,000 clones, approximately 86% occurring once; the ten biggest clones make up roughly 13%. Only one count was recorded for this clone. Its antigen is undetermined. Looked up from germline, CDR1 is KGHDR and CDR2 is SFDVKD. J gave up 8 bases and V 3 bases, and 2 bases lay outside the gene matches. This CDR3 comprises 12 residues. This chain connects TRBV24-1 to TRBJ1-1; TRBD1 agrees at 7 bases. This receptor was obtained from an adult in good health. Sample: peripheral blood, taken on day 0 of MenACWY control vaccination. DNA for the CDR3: TGTGCCACCAGTGATACAGGGGTAGAAGCTTTCTTT. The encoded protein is CATSDTGVEAFF.